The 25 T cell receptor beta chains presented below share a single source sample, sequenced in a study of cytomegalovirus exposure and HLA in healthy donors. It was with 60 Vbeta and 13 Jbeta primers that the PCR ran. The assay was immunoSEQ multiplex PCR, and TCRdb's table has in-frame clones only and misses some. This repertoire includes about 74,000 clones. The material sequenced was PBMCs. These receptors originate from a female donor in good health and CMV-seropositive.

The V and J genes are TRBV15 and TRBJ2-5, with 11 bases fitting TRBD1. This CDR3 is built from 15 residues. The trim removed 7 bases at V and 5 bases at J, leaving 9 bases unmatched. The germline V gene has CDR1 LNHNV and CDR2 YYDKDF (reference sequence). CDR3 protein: CATMERDRGWETQYF. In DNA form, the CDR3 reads TGTGCCACCATGGAGAGGGACAGGGGGTGGGAGACCCAGTACTTC.

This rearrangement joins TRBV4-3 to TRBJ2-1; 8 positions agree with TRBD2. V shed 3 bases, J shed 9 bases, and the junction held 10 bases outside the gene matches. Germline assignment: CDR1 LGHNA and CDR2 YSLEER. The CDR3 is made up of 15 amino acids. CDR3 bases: TGCGCCAGCAGCCAGGAGGTAGCGGGAAGCGGTGAGCAGTTCTTC. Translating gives CASSQEVAGSGEQFF.

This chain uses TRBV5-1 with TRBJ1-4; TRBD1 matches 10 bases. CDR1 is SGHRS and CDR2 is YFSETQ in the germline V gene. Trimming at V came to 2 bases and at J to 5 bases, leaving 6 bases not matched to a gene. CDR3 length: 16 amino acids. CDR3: CASSFSRQGANEKLFF. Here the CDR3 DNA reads TGCGCCAGCAGCTTTTCCCGACAGGGGGCGAATGAAAAACTGTTTTTT.

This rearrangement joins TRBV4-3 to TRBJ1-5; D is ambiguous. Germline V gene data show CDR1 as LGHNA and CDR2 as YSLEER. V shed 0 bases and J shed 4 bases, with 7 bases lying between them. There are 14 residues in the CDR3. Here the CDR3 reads CASSQEARNQPQHF. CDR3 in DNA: TGCGCCAGCAGCCAAGAAGCCCGGAATCAGCCCCAGCATTTT.

The CDR3 reads CASSRDSSGANVLTF. CDR3 DNA: TGTGCCAGCAGTCGGGACAGCTCTGGGGCCAACGTCCTGACTTTC. The rearrangement uses TRBV9 and TRBJ2-6, with 7 bases fitting TRBD1. In germline, CDR1 is SGDLS, CDR2 YYNGEE. V was clipped by 5 bases and J by 0 bases; unmatched bases: 2. There are 15 residues in the CDR3.

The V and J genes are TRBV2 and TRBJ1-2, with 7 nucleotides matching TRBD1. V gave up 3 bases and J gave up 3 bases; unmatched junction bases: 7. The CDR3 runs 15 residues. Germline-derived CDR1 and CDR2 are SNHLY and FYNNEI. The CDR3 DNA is TGTGCCAGCAGTGACCTTACAGGGGTGGACTATGGCTACACCTTC. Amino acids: CASSDLTGVDYGYTF.

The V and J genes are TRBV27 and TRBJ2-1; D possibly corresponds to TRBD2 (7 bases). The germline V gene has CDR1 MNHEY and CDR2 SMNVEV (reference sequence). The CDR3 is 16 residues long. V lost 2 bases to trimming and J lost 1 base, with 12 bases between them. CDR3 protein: CASSLARGGSYNEQFF. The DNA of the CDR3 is TGTGCCAGCAGTTTAGCTAGGGGGGGTTCCTACAATGAGCAGTTCTTC.

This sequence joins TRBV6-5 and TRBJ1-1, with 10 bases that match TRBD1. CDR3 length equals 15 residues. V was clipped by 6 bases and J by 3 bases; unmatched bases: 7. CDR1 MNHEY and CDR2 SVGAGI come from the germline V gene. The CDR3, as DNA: TGTGCCAGCAGCCGACAGGGGGCTAGGGACACTGAAGCTTTCTTT. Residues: CASSRQGARDTEAFF.

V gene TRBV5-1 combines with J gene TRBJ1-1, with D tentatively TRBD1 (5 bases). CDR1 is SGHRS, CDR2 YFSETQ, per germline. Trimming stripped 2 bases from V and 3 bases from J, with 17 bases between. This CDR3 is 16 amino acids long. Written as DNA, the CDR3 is TGCGCCAGCAGCTTAGTCAGGGACTTAGCGGACACTGAAGCTTTCTTT. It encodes CASSLVRDLADTEAFF.

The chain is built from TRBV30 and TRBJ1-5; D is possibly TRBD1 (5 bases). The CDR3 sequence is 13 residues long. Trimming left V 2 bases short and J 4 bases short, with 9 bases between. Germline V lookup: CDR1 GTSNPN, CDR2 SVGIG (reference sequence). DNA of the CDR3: TGTGCCTGGAGTTTGGGGGGGAATCAGCCCCAGCATTTT. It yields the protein CAWSLGGNQPQHF.

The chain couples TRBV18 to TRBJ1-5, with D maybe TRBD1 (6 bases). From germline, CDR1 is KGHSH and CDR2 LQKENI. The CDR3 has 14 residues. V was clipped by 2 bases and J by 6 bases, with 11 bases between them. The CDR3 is CASSPTGFRQPQHF. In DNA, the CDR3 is TGTGCCAGCTCACCAACAGGGTTTCGTCAGCCCCAGCATTTT.

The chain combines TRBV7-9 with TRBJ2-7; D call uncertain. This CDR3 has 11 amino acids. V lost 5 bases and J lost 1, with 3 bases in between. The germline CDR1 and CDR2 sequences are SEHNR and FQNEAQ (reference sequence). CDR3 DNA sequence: TGTGCCAGCAGCGAGTCCTACGAGCAGTACTTC. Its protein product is CASSESYEQYF.

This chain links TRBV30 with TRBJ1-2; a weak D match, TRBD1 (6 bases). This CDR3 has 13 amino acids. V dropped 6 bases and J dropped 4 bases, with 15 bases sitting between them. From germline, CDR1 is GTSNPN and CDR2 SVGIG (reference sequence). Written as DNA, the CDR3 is TGTGCCTGTACCCACAGGGAAGGCTATGGCTACACCTTC. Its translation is CACTHREGYGYTF.

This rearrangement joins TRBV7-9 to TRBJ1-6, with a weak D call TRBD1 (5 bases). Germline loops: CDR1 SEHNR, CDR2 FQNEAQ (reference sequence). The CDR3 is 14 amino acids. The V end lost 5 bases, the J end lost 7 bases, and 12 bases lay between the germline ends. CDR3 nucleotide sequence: TGTGCCAGCAGCATTTTACAGGAAAATTCACCCCTCCACTTT. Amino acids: CASSILQENSPLHF. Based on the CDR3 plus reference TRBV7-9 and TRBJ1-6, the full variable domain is DTGVSQNPRHKITKRGQNVTFRCDPISEHNRLYWYRQTLGQGPEFLTYFQNEAQLEKSRLLSDRFSAERPKGSFSTLEIQRTEQGDSAMYLCASSILQENSPLHFGNGTRLTVT.

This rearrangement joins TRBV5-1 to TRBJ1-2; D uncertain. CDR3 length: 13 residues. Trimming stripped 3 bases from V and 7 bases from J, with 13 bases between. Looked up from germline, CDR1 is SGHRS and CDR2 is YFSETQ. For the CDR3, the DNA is TGCGCCAGCAGCTCGGCGACATATGGTGGCTACACCTTC. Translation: CASSSATYGGYTF.

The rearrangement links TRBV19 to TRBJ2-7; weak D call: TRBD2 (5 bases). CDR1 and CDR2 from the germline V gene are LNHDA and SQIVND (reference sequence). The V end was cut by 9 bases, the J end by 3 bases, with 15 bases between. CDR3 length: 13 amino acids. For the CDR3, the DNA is TGTGCCAGCGGAGGAAGGGCCCGCTACGAGCAGTACTTC. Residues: CASGGRARYEQYF. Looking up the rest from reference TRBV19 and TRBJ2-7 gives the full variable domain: DGGITQSPKYLFRKEGQNVTLSCEQNLNHDAMYWYRQDPGQGLRLIYYSQIVNDFQKGDIAEGYSVSREKKESFPLTVTSAQKNPTAFYLCASGGRARYEQYFGPGTRLTVT.

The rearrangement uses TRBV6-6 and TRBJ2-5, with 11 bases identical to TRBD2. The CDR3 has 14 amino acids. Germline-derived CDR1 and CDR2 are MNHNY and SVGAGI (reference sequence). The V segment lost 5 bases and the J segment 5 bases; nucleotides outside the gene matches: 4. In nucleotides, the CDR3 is TGTGCCAGCAGTACTAGCGGGAGTGGGGAGACCCAGTACTTC. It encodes CASSTSGSGETQYF.

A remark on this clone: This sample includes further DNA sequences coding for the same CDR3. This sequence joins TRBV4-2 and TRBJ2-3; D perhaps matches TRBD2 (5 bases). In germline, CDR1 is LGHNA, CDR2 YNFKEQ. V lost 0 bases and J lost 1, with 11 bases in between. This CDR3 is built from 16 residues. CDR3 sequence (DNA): TGTGCCAGCAGCCAAGAGTCTAGCCCCCGCACAGATACGCAGTATTTT. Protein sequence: CASSQESSPRTDTQYF.

The CDR3 region has the DNA TGTGCCAGCAGCCGATCGGGAGTCCGCTCGTCTGGAAACACCATATATTTT. Protein product: CASSRSGVRSSGNTIYF. The chain joins TRBV9 to TRBJ1-3; D is unclear. V dropped 4 bases and J dropped 1 base, with 18 bases sitting between them. The CDR3 is 17 residues long. CDR1 is SGDLS, CDR2 YYNGEE, per germline.

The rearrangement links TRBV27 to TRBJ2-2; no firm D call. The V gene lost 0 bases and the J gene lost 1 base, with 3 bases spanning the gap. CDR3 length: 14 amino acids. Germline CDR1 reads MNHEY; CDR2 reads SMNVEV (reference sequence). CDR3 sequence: CASSLSRNTGELFF. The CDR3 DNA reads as TGTGCCAGCAGTTTATCTAGGAACACCGGGGAGCTGTTTTTT.

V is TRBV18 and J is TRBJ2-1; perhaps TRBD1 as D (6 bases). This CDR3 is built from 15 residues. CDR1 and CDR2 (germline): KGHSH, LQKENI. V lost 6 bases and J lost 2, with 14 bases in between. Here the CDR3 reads CASSPGTNPYNEQFF. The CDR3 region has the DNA TGTGCCAGCTCCCCCGGGACAAACCCCTACAATGAGCAGTTCTTC.

DNA for the CDR3: TGCGCCAGCAGCTTAAAGGGTGATGCGGGGGAGCAGTTCTTC. This gives the protein CASSLKGDAGEQFF. The chain combines TRBV5-1 with TRBJ2-1; D perhaps matches TRBD2 (6 bases). The length of the CDR3 is 14 residues. CDR1 and CDR2 (germline): SGHRS, YFSETQ. The V gene lost 2 bases and the J gene lost 10 bases, with 16 bases spanning the gap.

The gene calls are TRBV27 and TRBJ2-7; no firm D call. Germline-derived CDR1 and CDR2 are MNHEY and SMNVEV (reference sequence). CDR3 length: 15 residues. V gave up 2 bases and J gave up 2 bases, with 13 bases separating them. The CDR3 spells CASSLSSYATYEQYF. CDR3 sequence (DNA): TGTGCCAGCAGTTTAAGCTCCTACGCCACCTACGAGCAGTACTTC.

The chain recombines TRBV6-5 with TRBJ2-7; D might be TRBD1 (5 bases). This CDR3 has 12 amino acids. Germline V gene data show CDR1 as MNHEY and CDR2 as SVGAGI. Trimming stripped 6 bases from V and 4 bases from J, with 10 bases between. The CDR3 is CASRSQEYEQYF. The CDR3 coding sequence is TGTGCCAGCAGGTCACAGGAATACGAGCAGTACTTC.

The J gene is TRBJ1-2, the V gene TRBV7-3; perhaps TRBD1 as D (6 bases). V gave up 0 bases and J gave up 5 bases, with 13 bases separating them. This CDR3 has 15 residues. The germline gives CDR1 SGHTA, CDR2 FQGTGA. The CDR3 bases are TGTGCCAGCAGCTTAACCGGGACACTTGCTTATGGCTACACCTTC. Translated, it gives CASSLTGTLAYGYTF.